The 25 T cell receptor beta chains in this list originate from one sample, sequenced in a study of T-cell memory formation after mild COVID-19. Each CDR3 protein is one row after TCRdb ran MiXCR on the 5' RACE reads. The sample contains 250,000 to 300,000 distinct CDR3 sequences, around 15% of which appear only once. Specimen: PBMCs or a T cell subset sorted from them (not recorded which). The receptors here all came from a man between 18 and 35 years old who had mild COVID-19 (a few samples of this study predate the infection). Cell type and time point are not known.

This clonotype occurred a few times. CDR3 DNA sequence: TGCGCCAGCAGCTCTGGACAGGGGGGCGACGAGCAGTACGTC. This gives the protein CASSSGQGGDEQYV. The V and J genes are TRBV5-1 and TRBJ2-7; 10 bases agree with TRBD1. V shed 3 bases, J shed 5 bases, and the junction held 5 bases outside the gene matches. The CDR3 sequence is 14 residues long. The germline V gene encodes CDR1 SGHRS and CDR2 YFSETQ.

This clonotype was recorded a few times. The rearrangement uses TRBV29-1 and TRBJ2-7; 10 bases are shared with TRBD1. The CDR3 loop spans 13 amino acids. Trimming at V came to 4 bases and at J to 4 bases, leaving 4 bases not matched to a gene. The germline V gene has CDR1 SQVTM and CDR2 ANQGSEA. CDR3 in amino acids: CSVAGQGRYEQYF. CDR3 nucleotide sequence: TGCAGCGTTGCGGGACAGGGGAGGTACGAGCAGTACTTC.

There are a few counts of this clonotype. V and J are TRBV3-1 and TRBJ1-5; 7 bases match TRBD1. The ends lost 5 bases at V and 9 bases at J; junction bases unmatched: 13. The V gene's germline CDR1 is LGHDT and CDR2 YNNKEL (reference sequence). There are 15 residues in the CDR3. CDR3 sequence (DNA): TGTGCCAGCAGCGCCAGGGGGACACAGAACCGGCCCCAGCATTTT. This encodes CASSARGTQNRPQHF.

The rearrangement uses TRBV7-2 and TRBJ1-4; D gene uncertain. V lost 5 bases and J lost 0, with 13 bases in between. Germline V gives CDR1 SGHTA, CDR2 FQGNSA. This CDR3 has 16 residues. The CDR3 bases are TGTGCCAGCAGCCGTCCCCTCACAGCAACTAATGAAAAACTGTTTTTT. It encodes CASSRPLTATNEKLFF.

This clonotype was observed a few times. V usage is TRBV6-2 or TRBV6-3 and J usage is TRBJ1-3, with D possibly being TRBD1 (5 bases). This CDR3 has 16 residues. V was trimmed by 2 bases and J by 2 bases, leaving 13 bases between them. CDR1 is MNHEY, CDR2 SVGEGT, per germline. This chain's CDR3 is CASSYRPGGPGNTIYF. For the CDR3, the DNA is TGTGCCAGCAGTTACCGACCCGGGGGACCTGGAAACACCATATATTTT.

The chain is built from TRBV27 and TRBJ2-3, with no clear D. The CDR3 extends over 14 amino acids. Trimming stripped 2 bases from V and 5 bases from J, with 11 bases between. The V gene's germline CDR1 is MNHEY and CDR2 SMNVEV (reference sequence). CDR3 nucleotide sequence: TGTGCCAGCAGTTTAATCTCGATGGGAGATACGCAGTATTTT. It codes for CASSLISMGDTQYF.

This clonotype is medium-sized by share. This chain uses TRBV9 with TRBJ2-5; no definite D call. The length of the CDR3 is 14 residues. Between the trimmed V and J ends, which lost 0 bases and 2 bases, there was a span of 8 bases. Germline V gene sequence: CDR1 SGDLS, CDR2 YYNGEE. CDR3 DNA: TGTGCCAGCAGCGTAGCTAACAGTCAAGAGACCCAGTACTTC. Translating it yields CASSVANSQETQYF.

This clonotype was counted only a few times. The genes are TRBV24-1 and TRBJ2-5, with 7 bases lining up with TRBD2. Looked up from germline, CDR1 is KGHDR and CDR2 is SFDVKD. The V and J ends lost 1 base and 5 bases, in that order; junction bases with no gene match: 3. This CDR3 is built from 14 residues. CDR3 DNA: TGTGCCACCAGTGATTTTGACGGGAGGGAGACCCAGTACTTC. Amino acid sequence: CATSDFDGRETQYF.

The chain combines TRBV29-1 with TRBJ2-3; D unresolved. CDR1 is SQVTM and CDR2 is ANQGSEA in the germline V gene. The ends were cut back, 3 bases at V and 3 bases at J, with 10 bases in the middle. This CDR3 contains 13 residues. The CDR3 DNA follows: TGCAGCGTTGAGGAAGGGTGGACAGATACGCAGTATTTT. Translated: CSVEEGWTDTQYF.

This clonotype was detected only a few times. The J gene is TRBJ1-1, the V gene TRBV18; 9 bases are a match to TRBD1. CDR1 and CDR2 (germline): KGHSH, LQKENI. The CDR3 is 13 amino acids. V lost 7 bases, J lost 6 bases, and 6 bases stayed unmatched. In DNA, the CDR3 is TGTGCCAGCTTCCCGGACAGGGGCGCTGAAGCTTTCTTT. Translated: CASFPDRGAEAFF.

The chain employs TRBV4-3 and TRBJ2-3, with no clear D. Trimming took off 1 base at V and 4 bases at J, with 9 bases between the two ends. The CDR3 consists of 14 residues. Germline CDR1 LGHNA, CDR2 YSLEER. The CDR3 DNA reads as TGCGCCAGCAGCCAAGGTCACACTCCAGATACGCAGTATTTT. Translated: CASSQGHTPDTQYF.

This clonotype was seen only a few times. The chain carries TRBV6-5 and TRBJ1-2; TRBD1 is a possible D gene (5 bases). V lost 8 bases, J lost 3 bases, and 16 bases lay in between. Per germline, CDR1 MNHEY and CDR2 SVGAGI. The CDR3 contains 14 residues. The CDR3 spells CASSAGRRDYGYTF. For the CDR3, the DNA is TGTGCCAGCTCGGCGGGGCGGAGAGACTATGGCTACACCTTC.

This clonotype was seen only a few times. The genes are TRBV6-5 and TRBJ2-4, with D perhaps matching TRBD1 or TRBD2 (5 bases each). CDR1 and CDR2 from the germline V gene are MNHEY and SVGAGI. The V gene lost 6 bases and the J gene lost 0 bases, with 15 bases spanning the gap. This CDR3 spans 16 amino acids. CDR3 sequence (DNA): TGTGCCAGCAGCCACCACGGGGCGTTAGCCAAAAACATTCAGTACTTC. Protein sequence: CASSHHGALAKNIQYF.

This clonotype has more than one count but fewer than ten. The rearrangement uses TRBV7-6 and TRBJ2-1, with no clear D. V was trimmed by 4 bases and J by 12 bases, leaving 16 bases between them. Germline lookup yields CDR1 SGHVS and CDR2 FNYEAQ. This CDR3 has 13 amino acids. The CDR3 is CASSSQDGVGQFF. Written as DNA, the CDR3 is TGTGCCAGCAGCTCCCAGGACGGCGTTGGGCAGTTCTTC.

The CDR3 DNA reads TGTGCCAGCAGCGCAACTAGCGGGGGGGCCAGGGAGACCCAGTACTTC. Translation: CASSATSGGARETQYF. This chain uses TRBV7-2 with TRBJ2-5; 13 bases align to TRBD2. The CDR3 spans 16 residues. Unmatched junction bases numbered 8, after V lost 5 bases and J lost 5 bases. The V gene's germline CDR1 is SGHTA and CDR2 FQGNSA. Based on the CDR3 plus reference TRBV7-2 and TRBJ2-5, the full variable domain is GAGVSQSPSNKVTEKGKDVELRCDPISGHTALYWYRQSLGQGLEFLIYFQGNSAPDKSGLPSDRFSAERTGGSVSTLTIQRTQQEDSAVYLCASSATSGGARETQYFGPGTRLLVL.

This clonotype was recorded a few times. The chain combines TRBV18 with TRBJ2-7; a possible D gene is TRBD1 (6 bases). This CDR3 comprises 13 residues. CDR1 is KGHSH and CDR2 is LQKENI in the germline V gene. Trimming took off 4 bases at V and 5 bases at J, with 12 bases between the two ends. In nucleotides, the CDR3 is TGTGCCAGCTCACAGGGGGACAACAACGAGCAGTACGTC. Amino acids: CASSQGDNNEQYV.

This clonotype appeared a few times. V usage is TRBV7-3 and J usage is TRBJ2-3; D call uncertain. In germline, CDR1 is SGHTA, CDR2 FQGTGA. CDR3 length: 15 amino acids. Trimming took 4 bases from V and 3 from J, leaving 14 bases between them. CDR3 DNA: TGTGCCAGCAGCTCCGGGTCCCATCTAACAGATACGCAGTATTTT. Translated, it gives CASSSGSHLTDTQYF.

For the CDR3, the DNA is TGTGCCAGCAATATAGACAGGGTAGGCACAGATACGCAGTATTTT. It encodes CASNIDRVGTDTQYF. The rearrangement uses TRBV6-2 or TRBV6-3 and TRBJ2-3; TRBD1 matches at 7 bases. CDR3 size: 15 residues. V gave up 7 bases and J gave up 1 base; unmatched junction bases: 8. Per germline, CDR1 MNHEY and CDR2 SVGEGT.

The chain combines TRBV4-3 with TRBJ2-4, with D tentatively TRBD1 or TRBD2 (5 bases each). Trimming pared 3 bases from V and 6 bases from J, leaving 9 bases between. Germline V gene sequence: CDR1 LGHNA, CDR2 YSLEER. The CDR3 has 13 amino acids. CDR3: CASSQGVLNIQYF. CDR3 nucleotides: TGCGCCAGCAGCCAGGGGGTGTTAAACATTCAGTACTTC.

The rearrangement links TRBV5-1 to TRBJ1-6; TRBD1 might be the D (5 bases). The CDR3 sequence is 17 residues long. Trimming cost V 3 bases and J 7 bases, with 20 bases left between them. Germline assignment: CDR1 SGHRS and CDR2 YFSETQ. CDR3 loop: CASSWAEGRILNSPLHF. The CDR3 nucleotides are TGCGCCAGCAGCTGGGCGGAGGGGAGGATCCTCAATTCACCCCTCCACTTT.

This rearrangement joins TRBV4-3 to TRBJ1-2; tentative D call: TRBD1 (6 bases). V was shortened by 5 bases and J by 4 bases, with 17 bases between the two germline ends. Germline V gives CDR1 LGHNA, CDR2 YSLEER. The CDR3 contains 15 residues. The CDR3 sequence: CASSFTQGNLYGYTF. As DNA, the CDR3 is TGCGCCAGCAGCTTTACTCAGGGGAACCTCTATGGCTACACCTTC.

The chain is built from TRBV7-6 and TRBJ2-1; 8 nucleotides match TRBD2. The CDR3 has 12 residues. Germline V CDR1 and CDR2: SGHVS, FNYEAQ. J gave up 10 bases and V 8 bases, and 7 bases lay outside the gene matches. The CDR3 DNA reads as TGTGCCAGCCAAGGACTAGCACGGGAGCAGTTCTTC. Translated, it gives CASQGLAREQFF.

The chain is built from TRBV20-1 and TRBJ1-1; D not resolved. The CDR3 consists of 12 residues. Trimming left V 3 bases short and J 7 bases short, with 12 bases between. CDR1 is DFQATT and CDR2 is SNEGSKA in the germline V gene (reference sequence). DNA for the CDR3: TGCAGTGCTAGGGCTCGTGGGCTTGAAGCTTTCTTT. Residues: CSARARGLEAFF.

This clonotype was observed a few times. This sequence may be a read error, since a much larger clone differs from it by one base. The chain is built from TRBV4-2 and TRBJ2-3; D not certain. Trimming shortened V by 3 bases and J by 4 bases, and 2 bases separated the two germline ends. This CDR3 spans 11 amino acids. Germline V gene lookup returns CDR1 LGHNA and CDR2 YNFKEQ. CDR3 bases: TGTGCCAGCAGCCACGCAGATACGCAGTATTTT. Its protein is CASSHADTQYF.

This clonotype was detected only a few times. The chain combines TRBV7-3 with TRBJ2-1; 10 nucleotides agree with TRBD1. This CDR3 contains 15 residues. The junction had 8 bases not matched to a gene; V was cut back by 5 bases and J by 7 bases. Germline CDR1 and CDR2: SGHTA and FQGTGA. CDR3 region: CASSPPGQGNNEQFF. For the CDR3, the DNA is TGTGCCAGCAGCCCTCCGGGACAGGGGAATAATGAGCAGTTCTTC. Complete variable domain (other parts from reference TRBV7-3 and TRBJ2-1): GAGVSQTPSNKVTEKGKYVELRCDPISGHTALYWYRQSLGQGPEFLIYFQGTGAADDSGLPNDRFFAVRPEGSVSTLKIQRTERGDSAVYLCASSPPGQGNNEQFFGPGTRLTVL.